The rows below give T cell receptor beta chains drawn from one sample of a study of Ad26.COV2.S vaccination and SARS-CoV-2 variants. Some clones are missing from TCRdb's copy, which holds only in-frame ones; the method was immunoSEQ multiplex PCR. The sample gives about 400,000 clones, around 89% of which show up once; 1.9% is in the top ten. Source: peripheral blood, taken in a trial of Ad26.COV2.S vaccine versus placebo. The receptors come from a person aged 18-65 years who received the Ad26.COV2.S COVID-19 vaccine or a placebo. Each CDR3 is given with its conserved first and last residue. The D gene is left open where the match is weak.

V: TRBV30
D: .
J: TRBJ1-6
DNA: TGTGCCTGGAGTGGACAGGAGAATTCACCCCTCCACTTT
CDR3: CAWSGQENSPLHF

V: TRBV28
D: .
J: TRBJ1-3
DNA: TGTGCCAGCAGTTTCTCCGCGATTGGGGGCGTAGGTGGAAACACCATATATTTT
CDR3: CASSFSAIGGVGGNTIYF

V: TRBV24-1
D: .
J: TRBJ1-2
DNA: TGTGCCACCAGTGAGGGCAGTAACTATGGCTACACCTTC
CDR3: CATSEGSNYGYTF

V: TRBV9
D: .
J: TRBJ2-7
DNA: TGTGCCAGCAGCCGATCTGGTGCCTACGAGCAGTACTTC
CDR3: CASSRSGAYEQYF

V: TRBV7-2
D: .
J: TRBJ2-3
DNA: TGTGCCAGCGTCTGGGGAGTGAAAGATACGCAGTATTTT
CDR3: CASVWGVKDTQYF

V: TRBV6-1
D: .
J: TRBJ2-7
DNA: TGTGCCAGCAGTGAGGTCCAGCCTTACGAGCAGTACTTC
CDR3: CASSEVQPYEQYF

V: TRBV27
D: .
J: TRBJ2-7
DNA: TGTGCCAGCAGTTTATTTTACGGTAACGAGCAGTACTTC
CDR3: CASSLFYGNEQYF

V: TRBV29-1
D: .
J: TRBJ1-3
DNA: TGCAGCGTTGAAGGGCCCCATCCCGGGGACTCTGGAAACACCATATATTTT
CDR3: CSVEGPHPGDSGNTIYF

V: TRBV19
D: TRBD2
J: TRBJ2-3
DNA: TGTGCCAGTAGTATAGGGGTCGCTGCCGTAGCGGGAGTCATAGATACGCAGTATTTT
CDR3: CASSIGVAAVAGVIDTQYF

V: TRBV19
D: .
J: TRBJ2-6
DNA: TGTGCCAGTAGTATAGCCAGTCTAGGGACTGGGGCCAACGTCCTGACTTTC
CDR3: CASSIASLGTGANVLTF

V: TRBV5-1
D: .
J: TRBJ2-3
DNA: TGCGCCAGCAGCCCGCCCAGGGTAGGAGATACGCAGTATTTT
CDR3: CASSPPRVGDTQYF